These 9 T cell receptor beta chains were all obtained from the same sample, sequenced in a study of early T cells in non-severe SARS-CoV-2 infection. Each CDR3 protein is one row after TCRdb ran MiXCR on the 5' RACE reads. The table shows more than 65,000 distinct CDR3 sequences, with roughly an eighth occurring only once. The sequenced material came from whole blood. These receptors all come from an adult who was a healthcare worker with PCR-confirmed SARS-CoV-2 infection or an uninfected control (not recorded which).

Ten or more counts support this clonotype. The chain has TRBV3-1 and TRBJ2-7; 13 nucleotides line up with TRBD2. With V trimmed by 1 base and J by 4 bases, 1 base remained unmatched. This CDR3 region has 15 residues. CDR1 LGHDT and CDR2 YNNKEL come from the germline V gene (reference sequence). For the CDR3, the DNA is TGTGCCAGCAGCCAAGCGACTAGCGGGGGGTACGAGCAGTACTTC. It codes for CASSQATSGGYEQYF.

This clonotype has at least ten counts. The chain joins TRBV10-3 to TRBJ1-1; D perhaps matches TRBD1 (6 bases). Per germline, CDR1 ENHRY and CDR2 SYGVKD. There are 16 residues in the CDR3. The V and J ends lost 7 bases and 1 base respectively, with 19 bases between them. CDR3 in amino acids: CAITPNPGQRNTEAFF. For the CDR3, the DNA is TGTGCCATCACGCCCAACCCGGGACAAAGGAACACTGAAGCTTTCTTT.

This clonotype was detected many times. This chain joins TRBV12-3 or TRBV12-4 and TRBJ1-5, with a tentative D call TRBD1 (6 bases). Trimming pared 5 bases from V and 6 bases from J, leaving 14 bases between. The CDR3 covers 14 residues. The DNA of the CDR3 is TGTGCCAGCAGTCAGGGGACTTTGGGTCAGCCCCAGCATTTT. Its translation: CASSQGTLGQPQHF.

This clonotype was picked up many times. The chain recombines TRBV7-9 with TRBJ1-4; D is ambiguous. Germline loops: CDR1 SEHNR, CDR2 FQNEAQ (reference sequence). The CDR3 has 15 residues. The V end was cut by 5 bases, the J end by 5 bases, with 15 bases between. The CDR3 loop reads CASSPATAGNEKLFF. In DNA, the CDR3 is TGTGCCAGCAGCCCCGCGACGGCCGGGAATGAAAAACTGTTTTTT.

This clonotype came up many times. V usage is TRBV7-9 and J usage is TRBJ2-7; 8 nucleotides agree with TRBD1. CDR3 length: 14 amino acids. Germline V gives CDR1 SEHNR, CDR2 FQNEAQ (reference sequence). V lost 4 bases to trimming and J lost 5 bases; unmatched junction nucleotides: 7. The CDR3, as DNA: TGTGCCAGCAGCTCCATGCAGGGGGCACACGAGCAGTACTTC. This translates into CASSSMQGAHEQYF.

This rearrangement joins TRBV7-9 to TRBJ2-2, with 8 bases lining up with TRBD1. CDR3 length: 20 residues. The germline CDR1 and CDR2 sequences are SEHNR and FQNEAQ (reference sequence). The trim removed 5 bases at V and 4 bases at J, leaving 21 bases unmatched. The CDR3, as DNA: TGTGCCAGCAGCGCACCTATTGGTCGTAGTAGGACAGGGATCACCGGGGAGCTGTTTTTT. Translation: CASSAPIGRSRTGITGELFF.

This clonotype showed up many times. The V and J genes are TRBV28 and TRBJ2-1; D is possibly TRBD2 (5 bases). The V end lost 2 bases, the J end lost 9 bases, and 8 bases lay between the germline ends. From germline, CDR1 is MDHEN and CDR2 SYDVKM. The CDR3 sequence is 12 residues long. DNA for the CDR3: TGTGCCAGCAGTTTAACCGAGGGTGAGCAGTTCTTC. Translating it yields CASSLTEGEQFF.

In this sample, this clonotype turned up many times. The genes are TRBV19 and TRBJ1-2; D perhaps matches TRBD1 (5 bases). The CDR3 runs 14 residues. Trimming left V 4 bases short and J 3 bases short, with 12 bases between. Looked up from germline, CDR1 is LNHDA and CDR2 is SQIVND (reference sequence). DNA of the CDR3: TGTGCCAGTAGTAGAAGACAGTCTGACTATGGCTACACCTTC. Residues: CASSRRQSDYGYTF. The full variable domain, completed using reference TRBV19 and TRBJ1-2, is DGGITQSPKYLFRKEGQNVTLSCEQNLNHDAMYWYRQDPGQGLRLIYYSQIVNDFQKGDIAEGYSVSREKKESFPLTVTSAQKNPTAFYLCASSRRQSDYGYTFGSGTRLTVV.

About this clonotype: With a much larger clone just one base away, this may be a read error. V is TRBV12-3 or TRBV12-4 and J is TRBJ2-2, with 13 bases fitting TRBD2. The CDR3 is made up of 16 amino acids. Trimming at V came to 3 bases and at J to 3 bases, leaving 1 base not matched to a gene. CDR3 amino acids: CASSLGLAGYTGELFF. CDR3 in DNA: TGTGCCAGCAGTTTGGGACTAGCGGGGTACACCGGGGAGCTGTTTTTT.